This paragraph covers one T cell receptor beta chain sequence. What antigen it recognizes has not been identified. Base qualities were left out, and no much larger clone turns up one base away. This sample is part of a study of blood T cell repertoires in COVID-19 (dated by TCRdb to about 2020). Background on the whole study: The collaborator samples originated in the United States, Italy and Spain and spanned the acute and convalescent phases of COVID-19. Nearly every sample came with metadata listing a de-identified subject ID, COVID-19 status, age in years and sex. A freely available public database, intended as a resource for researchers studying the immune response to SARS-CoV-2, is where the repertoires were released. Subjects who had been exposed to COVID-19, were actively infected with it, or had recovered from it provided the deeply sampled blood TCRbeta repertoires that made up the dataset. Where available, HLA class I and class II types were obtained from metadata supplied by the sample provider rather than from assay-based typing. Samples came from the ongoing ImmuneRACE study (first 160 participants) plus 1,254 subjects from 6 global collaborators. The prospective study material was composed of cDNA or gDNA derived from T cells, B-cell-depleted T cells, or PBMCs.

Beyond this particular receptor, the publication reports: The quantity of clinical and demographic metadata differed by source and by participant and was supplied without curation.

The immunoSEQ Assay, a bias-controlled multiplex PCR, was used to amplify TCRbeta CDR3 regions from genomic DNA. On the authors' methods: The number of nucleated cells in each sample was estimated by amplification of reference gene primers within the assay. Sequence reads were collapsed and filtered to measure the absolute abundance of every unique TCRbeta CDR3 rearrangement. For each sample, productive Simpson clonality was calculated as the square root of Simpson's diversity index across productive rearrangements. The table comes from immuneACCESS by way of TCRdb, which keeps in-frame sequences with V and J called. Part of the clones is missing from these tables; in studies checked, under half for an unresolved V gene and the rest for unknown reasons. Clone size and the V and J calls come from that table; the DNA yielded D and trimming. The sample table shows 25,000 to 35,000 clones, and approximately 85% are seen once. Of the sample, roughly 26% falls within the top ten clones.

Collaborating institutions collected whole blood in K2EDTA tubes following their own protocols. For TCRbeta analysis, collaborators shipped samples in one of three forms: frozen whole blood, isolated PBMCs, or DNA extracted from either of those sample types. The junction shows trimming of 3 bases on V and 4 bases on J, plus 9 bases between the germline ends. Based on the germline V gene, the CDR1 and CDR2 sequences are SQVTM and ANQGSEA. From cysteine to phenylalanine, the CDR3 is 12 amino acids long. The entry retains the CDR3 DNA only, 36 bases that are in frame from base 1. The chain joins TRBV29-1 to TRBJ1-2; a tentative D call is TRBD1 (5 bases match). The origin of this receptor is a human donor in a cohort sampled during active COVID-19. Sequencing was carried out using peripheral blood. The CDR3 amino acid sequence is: CSVEGRIYGYTF. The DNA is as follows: TGCAGCGTTGAGGGGCGGATCTATGGCTACACCTTC. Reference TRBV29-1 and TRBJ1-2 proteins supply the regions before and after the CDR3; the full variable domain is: SAVISQKPSRDICQRGTSLTIQCQVDSQVTMMFWYRQQPGQSLTLIATANQGSEATYESGFVIDKFPISRPNLTFSTLTVSNMSPEDSSIYLCSVEGRIYGYTFGSGTRLTVV.